This T cell receptor beta chain was sequenced for a study of blood T cell repertoires in COVID-19. At the level of the study: Researchers got acute and convalescent COVID-19 samples from the United States, Italy and Spain. PBMCs, B-cell-depleted T cells, or T cells provided the cDNA or gDNA that made up the material.

A Seattle source enrolled patients during active infection and followed them longitudinally. The CDR3 runs 14 residues. Germline V gene sequence: CDR1 LGHDT, CDR2 YNNKEL (reference sequence). V shed 3 bases and J 6 bases; nucleotides not matched to a gene: 4. This table comes from immunoSEQ multiplex PCR, and its TCRdb copy is limited to in-frame clones, with some not included. This table has about 240,000 clones, around 86% appearing once. The clonotype comes from a woman in her forties or fifties with COVID-19, enrolled during active disease. The genes are TRBV3-1 (or the pseudogene TRBV3-2) and TRBJ2-2; 7 positions match TRBD2. Sequencing was done on a sample of peripheral blood. The CDR3 reads CASSQYLAAGELFF. CDR3 sequence (DNA): TGTGCCAGCAGCCAGTATCTAGCGGCCGGGGAGCTGTTTTTT.